The next 22 T cell receptor beta chains were all read from a single sample in a study of T cells in Graves' hyperthyroidism and ophthalmopathy. It was RNA transcripts that yielded the amplified TCR beta CDR3 regions. The TCR CDR3 was amplified in a first-round RT-PCR using the HTBI primer set. TCRdb reprocessed the multiplex PCR reads with MiXCR, giving one entry per CDR3 protein. The data show 550,000 to 600,000 distinct CDR3 sequences, approximately 15% seen once. The sequenced sample consisted of blood. All receptors come from a young woman with Graves' hyperthyroidism.

At least ten counts were recorded for this clonotype. This rearrangement joins TRBV6-2 or TRBV6-3 to TRBJ1-5; D is possibly TRBD1 (5 bases). The V end was cut by 0 bases, the J end by 4 bases, with 16 bases between. Germline V gene data show CDR1 as MNHEY and CDR2 as SVGEGT. This CDR3 has 17 amino acids. The CDR3 DNA sequence: TGTGCCAGCAGTTACTCGACCGCAGGGCGTCCGAATCAGCCCCAGCATTTT. Translated, it gives CASSYSTAGRPNQPQHF.

At least ten counts were recorded for this clonotype. The genes are TRBV12-3 or TRBV12-4 and TRBJ1-5; D is unresolved. The CDR3 has 14 amino acids. Trimming left V 7 bases short and J 4 bases short, with 14 bases between. The CDR3 DNA follows: TGTGCCAGCACCCTCGGGCGTCGGAATCAGCCCCAGCATTTT. It encodes CASTLGRRNQPQHF.

This clonotype has a handful of counts. J is TRBJ2-1 and V is TRBV5-1; 12 positions agree with TRBD2. Per the germline V gene, CDR1 is SGHRS and CDR2 is YFSETQ. V dropped 5 bases and J dropped 7; count of bases not matched to a gene: 7. This CDR3 has 15 amino acids. The CDR3 nucleotides are TGCGCCAGCAGGTCCGGGACTAGCGGGCTAAATGAGCAGTTCTTC. Residues: CASRSGTSGLNEQFF.

This clonotype occurred a few times. The chain combines TRBV28 with TRBJ2-4, with D unclear. CDR1 is MDHEN, CDR2 SYDVKM, per germline. The CDR3 runs to 14 residues. The ends were cut back, 8 bases at V and 2 bases at J, with 13 bases in the middle. The CDR3 bases are TGTGCCAGCTCGATTGGGATTTCCAAAAACATTCAGTACTTC. Translating gives CASSIGISKNIQYF.

This clonotype was seen a handful of times. This sequence joins TRBV29-1 and TRBJ1-3, with a possible D match to TRBD1 (6 bases). Trimming left V 0 bases short and J 0 bases short, with 15 bases between. The CDR3 is 17 residues long. Germline CDR1 is SQVTM and CDR2 is ANQGSEA. The chain's CDR3 is CSVEDLGQLHSGNTIYF. In DNA form, the CDR3 reads TGCAGCGTTGAAGATCTAGGACAGCTGCACTCTGGAAACACCATATATTTT. The full variable domain, with the rest looked up from reference TRBV29-1 and TRBJ1-3, is SAVISQKPSRDICQRGTSLTIQCQVDSQVTMMFWYRQQPGQSLTLIATANQGSEATYESGFVIDKFPISRPNLTFSTLTVSNMSPEDSSIYLCSVEDLGQLHSGNTIYFGEGSWLTVV.

A few counts support this clonotype. The V gene is TRBV12-5, the J gene TRBJ2-7, with a tentative D call TRBD2 (6 bases). V lost 6 bases to trimming and J lost 4 bases, with 16 bases between them. The CDR3 covers 14 residues. The germline gives CDR1 LGHNT, CDR2 FRNRAP. The CDR3 region has the DNA TGTGCTAGTGGCAGTACCGCGACTAGTTACGAGCAGTACTTC. Its protein is CASGSTATSYEQYF. The full variable domain, with the rest looked up from reference TRBV12-5 and TRBJ2-7, is DARVTQTPRHKVTEMGQEVTMRCQPILGHNTVFWYRQTMMQGLELLAYFRNRAPLDDSGMPKDRFSAEMPDATLATLKIQPSEPRDSAVYFCASGSTATSYEQYFGPGTRLTVT.

J is TRBJ1-5 and V is TRBV20-1, with D possibly TRBD1 on 5 matching bases. Germline CDR1 reads DFQATT; CDR2 reads SNEGSKA (reference sequence). The CDR3 loop spans 13 amino acids. Trimming took off 5 bases at V and 8 bases at J, with 16 bases between the two ends. The CDR3 sequence is CSASDIPKEPQHF. As DNA, the CDR3 is TGCAGTGCTTCGGACATACCAAAGGAGCCCCAGCATTTT.

This clonotype showed up many times. This chain uses TRBV20-1 with TRBJ2-1, with 7 positions matching TRBD2. Germline V gene sequence: CDR1 DFQATT, CDR2 SNEGSKA (reference sequence). Trimming took 0 bases from V and 1 from J; bases not matched to a gene: 9. This CDR3 comprises 17 residues. The CDR3 spells CSAREASGPESYNEQFF. The CDR3 nucleotides read TGCAGTGCTAGAGAGGCTAGCGGCCCAGAGTCCTACAATGAGCAGTTCTTC.

This clonotype was seen ten or more times. The rearrangement uses TRBV12-3 or TRBV12-4 and TRBJ2-7, with D perhaps being TRBD1 or TRBD2 (6 bases each). The CDR3 runs 15 residues. Trimming took 8 bases from V and 2 from J, leaving 19 bases between them. The DNA of the CDR3 is TGTGCCAGCGGCTTGGGGGGCCGGACCACCTACGAGCAGTACTTC. It codes for CASGLGGRTTYEQYF.

The chain employs TRBV28 and TRBJ2-1; 14 bases are a match to TRBD2. Trimming took 3 bases from V and 5 from J; bases not matched to a gene: 15. The CDR3 has 20 amino acids. Germline V gene sequence: CDR1 MDHEN, CDR2 SYDVKM. The CDR3 region is CASSFVGLAGGSQGDNEQFF. Here the CDR3 DNA reads TGTGCCAGCAGTTTTGTTGGACTAGCGGGAGGCAGCCAGGGGGACAATGAGCAGTTCTTC.

This clonotype was counted a few times. This rearrangement joins TRBV27 to TRBJ1-3; 9 positions match TRBD1. The V gene end was trimmed by 5 bases and the J gene end by 4 bases; junction bases not matched to a gene: 9. The CDR3 totals 16 residues. Germline-derived CDR1 and CDR2 are MNHEY and SMNVEV (reference sequence). CDR3 amino acids: CASSIDGTGSGNTIYF. The DNA for the CDR3 is TGTGCCAGCAGTATAGACGGGACAGGGTCCGGAAACACCATATATTTT.

V gene TRBV7-6 combines with J gene TRBJ1-1; 10 bases align to TRBD1. The J segment lost 6 bases and the V segment lost 4 bases, leaving 14 bases of the junction unmatched. Germline V gene data show CDR1 as SGHVS and CDR2 as FNYEAQ. This CDR3 region has 17 residues. The CDR3 spells CASSSSANRQGAPEAFF. CDR3 sequence (DNA): TGTGCCAGCAGCTCATCGGCAAACCGACAGGGGGCGCCTGAAGCTTTCTTT.

This sequence joins TRBV15 and TRBJ1-2; 9 nucleotides line up with TRBD1. The CDR3 extends over 15 amino acids. The germline gives CDR1 LNHNV, CDR2 YYDKDF (reference sequence). V trimming: 5 bases; J trimming: 8 bases; junction bases outside the gene matches: 12. In DNA, the CDR3 is TGTGCCACCAGCCCGCCCGGGACAGGGATCCGCGGCTACACCTTC. Amino acid sequence: CATSPPGTGIRGYTF.

The chain couples TRBV5-1 to TRBJ2-2; D ambiguous. The CDR3 is made up of 14 amino acids. CDR1 SGHRS and CDR2 YFSETQ come from the germline V gene. V shed 0 bases and J shed 7 bases, with 10 bases lying between them. CDR3 sequence: CASSLAIASGELFF. DNA of the CDR3: TGCGCCAGCAGCTTGGCCATAGCCAGCGGGGAGCTGTTTTTT.

There are many counts of this clonotype. This chain joins TRBV15 and TRBJ2-1, with 8 bases identical to TRBD2. The germline V gene encodes CDR1 LNHNV and CDR2 YYDKDF (reference sequence). The junction had 8 bases not matched to a gene; V was cut back by 6 bases and J by 7 bases. The CDR3 is 14 amino acids. The CDR3, as DNA: TGTGCCACCAGTAGCCGGGGGGGCTGGAATGAGCAGTTCTTC. Amino acid sequence: CATSSRGGWNEQFF.

At least ten counts were recorded for this clonotype. The chain joins TRBV29-1 to TRBJ2-5, with 7 positions matching TRBD1. This CDR3 has 13 residues. CDR1 is SQVTM, CDR2 ANQGSEA, per germline. J lost 4 bases, V lost 3 bases, and 5 bases had no gene match. In DNA form, the CDR3 reads TGCAGCGTTGATTTAAGGGGGCGAGAGACCCAGTACTTC. It translates to CSVDLRGRETQYF.

This clonotype was seen a few times. The V call is TRBV6-2 or TRBV6-3, the J call TRBJ1-2, with no clear D. Per the germline V gene, CDR1 is MNHEY and CDR2 is SVGEGT. Trimming took off 4 bases at V and 4 bases at J, with 10 bases between the two ends. CDR3 size: 13 residues. The CDR3 sequence is CASSSQPLYGYTF. CDR3 DNA sequence: TGTGCCAGCAGTTCCCAACCCCTCTATGGCTACACCTTC.

This clonotype showed up many times. This sequence joins TRBV5-1 and TRBJ2-7, with D uncertain. CDR3 length equals 14 residues. V dropped 2 bases and J dropped 3 bases, with 12 bases sitting between them. Germline lookup yields CDR1 SGHRS and CDR2 YFSETQ. CDR3 bases: TGCGCCAGCAGCTTAGGGAACAGAAACTACGAGCAGTACTTC. This sequence encodes CASSLGNRNYEQYF.

The J gene is TRBJ1-5, the V gene TRBV4-2; D is perhaps TRBD1 (6 bases). The CDR3 is made up of 15 amino acids. Germline loops: CDR1 LGHNA, CDR2 YNFKEQ. Trimming cost V 5 bases and J 0 bases, with 11 bases left between them. CDR3 protein: CASSAKQGSNQPQHF. The DNA for the CDR3 is TGTGCCAGCAGCGCAAAACAGGGTAGCAATCAGCCCCAGCATTTT.

J is TRBJ2-6 and V is TRBV7-9; perhaps D is TRBD1 or TRBD2 (5 bases each). The germline V gene has CDR1 SEHNR and CDR2 FQNEAQ (reference sequence). This CDR3 comprises 19 residues. The germline V and J ends were trimmed by 3 bases and 0 bases, with 18 bases remaining between them. DNA for the CDR3: TGTGCCAGCAGCTTCTTTCGGGGCTCCTCTCTCTCTGGGGCCAACGTCCTGACTTTC. This gives the protein CASSFFRGSSLSGANVLTF.

V is TRBV19 and J is TRBJ2-1; D not certain. The germline V gene has CDR1 LNHDA and CDR2 SQIVND (reference sequence). The CDR3 covers 15 residues. The ends were cut back, 1 base at V and 2 bases at J, with 9 bases in the middle. CDR3 nucleotide sequence: TGTGCCAGTAGTATAGGCGGCAGTACCTACAATGAGCAGTTCTTC. It encodes CASSIGGSTYNEQFF.

For this clonotype: One base away lies a much larger clone, so this may be a sequencing read error. V is TRBV7-2 and J is TRBJ2-1, with 8 nucleotides matching TRBD2. The CDR3 is made up of 19 amino acids. CDR1 is SGHTA, CDR2 FQGNSA, per germline. CDR3 sequence: CASSLGWSSGSNTYNEQLF. DNA for the CDR3: TGTGCCAGCAGCTTAGGTTGGTCCAGCGGGAGTAACACGTACAATGAGCAGCTCTTC.